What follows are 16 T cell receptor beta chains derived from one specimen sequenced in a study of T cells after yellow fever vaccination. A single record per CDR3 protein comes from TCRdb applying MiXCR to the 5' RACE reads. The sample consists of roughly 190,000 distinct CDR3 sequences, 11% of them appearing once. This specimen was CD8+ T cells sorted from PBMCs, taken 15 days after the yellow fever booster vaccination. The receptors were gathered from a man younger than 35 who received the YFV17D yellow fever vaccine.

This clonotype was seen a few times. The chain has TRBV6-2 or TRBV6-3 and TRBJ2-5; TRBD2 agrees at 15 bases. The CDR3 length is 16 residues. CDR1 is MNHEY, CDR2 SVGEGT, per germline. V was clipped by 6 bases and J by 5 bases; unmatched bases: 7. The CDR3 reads CASSRTSGGALETQYF. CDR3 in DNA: TGTGCCAGCAGCCGGACTAGCGGGGGGGCCCTGGAGACCCAGTACTTC.

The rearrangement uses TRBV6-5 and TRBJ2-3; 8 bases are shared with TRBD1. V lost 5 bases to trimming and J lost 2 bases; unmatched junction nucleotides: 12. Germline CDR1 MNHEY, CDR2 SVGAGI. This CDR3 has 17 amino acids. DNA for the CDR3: TGTGCCAGCAGTAACCCCCAGGGGGCTTCACTCACAGATACGCAGTATTTT. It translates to CASSNPQGASLTDTQYF.

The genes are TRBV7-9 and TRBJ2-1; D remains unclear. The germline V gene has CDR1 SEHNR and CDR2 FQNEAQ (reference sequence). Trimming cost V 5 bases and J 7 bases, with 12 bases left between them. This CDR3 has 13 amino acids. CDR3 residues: CASSRPPANEQFF. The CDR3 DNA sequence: TGTGCCAGCAGCCGCCCACCAGCGAATGAGCAGTTCTTC.

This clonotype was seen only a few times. CDR3 loop: CASSADSNTEAFF. CDR3 in DNA: TGTGCCAGCAGTGCCGACAGTAACACTGAAGCTTTCTTT. This chain uses TRBV12-3 or TRBV12-4 with TRBJ1-1, with D tentatively TRBD1 (5 bases). The CDR3 length is 13 residues. Trimming shortened V by 5 bases and J by 2 bases, and 9 bases separated the two germline ends.

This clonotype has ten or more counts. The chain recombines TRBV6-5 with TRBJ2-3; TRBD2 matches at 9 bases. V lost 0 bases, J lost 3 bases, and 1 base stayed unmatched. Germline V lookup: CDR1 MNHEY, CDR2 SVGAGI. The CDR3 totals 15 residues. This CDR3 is CASSYSSGGTDTQYF. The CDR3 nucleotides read TGTGCCAGCAGTTACTCTAGCGGGGGAACAGATACGCAGTATTTT.

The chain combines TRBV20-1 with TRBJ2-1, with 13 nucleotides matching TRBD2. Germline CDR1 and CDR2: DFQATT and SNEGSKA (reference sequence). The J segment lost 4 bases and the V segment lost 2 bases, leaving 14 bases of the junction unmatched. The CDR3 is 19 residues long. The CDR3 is CSARKGLAGALRTYNEQFF. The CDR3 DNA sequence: TGCAGTGCTAGAAAAGGACTAGCGGGGGCCTTGAGAACTTACAATGAGCAGTTCTTC.

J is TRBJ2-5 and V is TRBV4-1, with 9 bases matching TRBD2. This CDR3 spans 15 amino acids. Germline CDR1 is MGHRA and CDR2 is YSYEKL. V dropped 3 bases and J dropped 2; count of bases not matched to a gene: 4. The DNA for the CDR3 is TGCGCCAGCAGCCATCAACTAGCGGGTCAAGAGACCCAGTACTTC. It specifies CASSHQLAGQETQYF.

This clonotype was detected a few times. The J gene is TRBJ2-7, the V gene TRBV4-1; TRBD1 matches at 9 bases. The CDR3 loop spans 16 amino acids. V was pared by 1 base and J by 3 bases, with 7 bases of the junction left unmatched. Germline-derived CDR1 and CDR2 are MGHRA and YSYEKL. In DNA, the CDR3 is TGCGCCAGCAGCCAAGGTTCGGGACAGGGAGGCTACGAGCAGTACTTC. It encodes CASSQGSGQGGYEQYF.

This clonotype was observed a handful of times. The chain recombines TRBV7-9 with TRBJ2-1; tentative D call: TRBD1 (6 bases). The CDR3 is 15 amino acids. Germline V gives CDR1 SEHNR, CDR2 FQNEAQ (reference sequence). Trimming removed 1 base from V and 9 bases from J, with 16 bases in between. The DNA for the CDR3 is TGTGCCAGCAGCTTAGGGACACTCGAAGGGGGTGAGCAGTTCTTC. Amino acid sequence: CASSLGTLEGGEQFF.

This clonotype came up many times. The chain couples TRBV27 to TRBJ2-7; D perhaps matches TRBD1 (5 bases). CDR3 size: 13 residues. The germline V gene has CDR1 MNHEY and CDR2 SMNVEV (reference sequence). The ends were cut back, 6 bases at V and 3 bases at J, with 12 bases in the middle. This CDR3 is CASSRRVDYEQYF. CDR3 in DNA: TGTGCCAGCAGCCGCAGGGTCGACTACGAGCAGTACTTC.

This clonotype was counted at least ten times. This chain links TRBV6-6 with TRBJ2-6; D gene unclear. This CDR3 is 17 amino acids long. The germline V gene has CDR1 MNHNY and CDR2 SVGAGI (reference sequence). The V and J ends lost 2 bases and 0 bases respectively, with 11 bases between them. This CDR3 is CASSYGLSYSGANVLTF. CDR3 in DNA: TGTGCCAGCAGTTACGGTCTCTCCTACTCTGGGGCCAACGTCCTGACTTTC.

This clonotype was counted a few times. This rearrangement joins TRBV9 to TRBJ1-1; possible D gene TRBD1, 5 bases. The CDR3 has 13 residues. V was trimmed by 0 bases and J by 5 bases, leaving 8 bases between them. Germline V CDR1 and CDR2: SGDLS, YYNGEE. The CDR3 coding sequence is TGTGCCAGCAGCGTAGCTCCAGGGACTGAAGCTTTCTTT. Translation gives CASSVAPGTEAFF.

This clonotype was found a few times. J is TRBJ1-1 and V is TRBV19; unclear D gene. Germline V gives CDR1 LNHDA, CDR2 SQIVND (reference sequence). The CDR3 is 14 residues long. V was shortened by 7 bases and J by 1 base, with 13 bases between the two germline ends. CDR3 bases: TGTGCCAGTACGGAGGCGCCCCCGAACACTGAAGCTTTCTTT. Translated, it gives CASTEAPPNTEAFF. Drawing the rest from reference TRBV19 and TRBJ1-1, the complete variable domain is DGGITQSPKYLFRKEGQNVTLSCEQNLNHDAMYWYRQDPGQGLRLIYYSQIVNDFQKGDIAEGYSVSREKKESFPLTVTSAQKNPTAFYLCASTEAPPNTEAFFGQGTRLTVV.

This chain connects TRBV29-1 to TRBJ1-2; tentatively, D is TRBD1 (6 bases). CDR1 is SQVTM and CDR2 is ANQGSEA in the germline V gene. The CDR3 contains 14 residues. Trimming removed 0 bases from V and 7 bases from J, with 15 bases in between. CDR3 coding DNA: TGCAGCGTTGAAGAGGGGGCTGGAGTCGGTGGCTACACCTTC. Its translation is CSVEEGAGVGGYTF. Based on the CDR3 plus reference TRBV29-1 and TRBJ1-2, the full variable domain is SAVISQKPSRDICQRGTSLTIQCQVDSQVTMMFWYRQQPGQSLTLIATANQGSEATYESGFVIDKFPISRPNLTFSTLTVSNMSPEDSSIYLCSVEEGAGVGGYTFGSGTRLTVV.

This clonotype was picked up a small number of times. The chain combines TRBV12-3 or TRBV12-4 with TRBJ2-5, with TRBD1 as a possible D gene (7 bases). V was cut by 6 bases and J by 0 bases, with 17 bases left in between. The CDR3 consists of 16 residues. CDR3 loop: CASRNTGAGNQETQYF. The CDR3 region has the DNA TGTGCCAGCAGAAACACAGGGGCGGGGAACCAAGAGACCCAGTACTTC.

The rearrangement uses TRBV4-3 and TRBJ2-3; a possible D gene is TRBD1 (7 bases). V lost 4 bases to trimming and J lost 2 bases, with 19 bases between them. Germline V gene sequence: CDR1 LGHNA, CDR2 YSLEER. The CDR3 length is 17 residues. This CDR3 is CASSPGAGGGVTDTQYF. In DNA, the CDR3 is TGCGCCAGCAGCCCGGGGGCAGGAGGGGGCGTCACAGATACGCAGTATTTT.